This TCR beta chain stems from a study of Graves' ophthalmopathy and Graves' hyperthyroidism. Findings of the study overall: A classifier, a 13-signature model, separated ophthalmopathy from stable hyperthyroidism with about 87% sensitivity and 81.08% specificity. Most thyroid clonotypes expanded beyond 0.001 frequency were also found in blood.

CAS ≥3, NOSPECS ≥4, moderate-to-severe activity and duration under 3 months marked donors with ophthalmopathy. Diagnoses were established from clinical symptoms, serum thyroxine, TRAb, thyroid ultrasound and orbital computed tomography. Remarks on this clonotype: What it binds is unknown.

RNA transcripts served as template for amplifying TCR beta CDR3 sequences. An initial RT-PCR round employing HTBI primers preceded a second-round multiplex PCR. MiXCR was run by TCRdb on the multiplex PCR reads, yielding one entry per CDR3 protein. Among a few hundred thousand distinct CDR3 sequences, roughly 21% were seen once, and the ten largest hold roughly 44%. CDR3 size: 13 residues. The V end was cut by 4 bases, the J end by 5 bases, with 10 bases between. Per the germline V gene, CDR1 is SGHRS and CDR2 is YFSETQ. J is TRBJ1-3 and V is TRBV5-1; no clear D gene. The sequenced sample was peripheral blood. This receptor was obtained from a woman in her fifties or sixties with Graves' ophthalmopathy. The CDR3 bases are TGCGCCAGCAGCCCTCCAGTACGAAACACCATATATTTT. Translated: CASSPPVRNTIYF.